The 32 T cell receptor beta chains below come from one sample, sequenced in a study of blood T cell repertoires in COVID-19. The data were produced by immunoSEQ multiplex PCR, yet TCRdb's version contains in-frame clones alone and is incomplete. The sample has 150,000 to 250,000 clones; approximately 82% are singletons. The sequenced sample was peripheral blood. The origin of the receptors is a human donor with acute or convalescent COVID-19. The donor label of this sample is uncertain.

The V gene is TRBV7-6, the J gene TRBJ2-6; 11 bases agree with TRBD1. This CDR3 comprises 17 residues. Germline CDR1 and CDR2: SGHVS and FNYEAQ. V shed 2 bases, J shed 4 bases, and the junction held 4 bases outside the gene matches. For the CDR3, the DNA is TGTGCCAGCAGCTTACGGACAGGGGGCGAAGGGGCCAACGTCCTGACTTTC. Translated, it gives CASSLRTGGEGANVLTF.

The J gene is TRBJ1-4, the V gene TRBV7-9, with 8 bases that match TRBD1. The CDR3 runs 15 residues. V shed 3 bases and J 3 bases; nucleotides not matched to a gene: 3. Germline V gene data show CDR1 as SEHNR and CDR2 as FQNEAQ (reference sequence). This CDR3 is CASSFRQGSNEKLFF. CDR3 DNA sequence: TGTGCCAGCAGCTTCAGACAGGGGTCTAATGAAAAACTGTTTTTT.

This clone was seen more than once but under ten times. The rearrangement links TRBV6-1 to TRBJ2-1; 7 positions agree with TRBD2. Germline CDR1 MNHNS, CDR2 SASEGT. V shed 1 base, J shed 2 bases, and the junction held 2 bases outside the gene matches. The CDR3 extends over 15 amino acids. The CDR3 spells CASSEGAGPYNEQFF. In DNA, the CDR3 is TGTGCCAGCAGTGAAGGAGCGGGGCCCTACAATGAGCAGTTCTTC.

The chain has TRBV6-5 and TRBJ1-6, with a possible D match to TRBD1 (5 bases). The CDR3 consists of 15 residues. Germline CDR1 is MNHEY and CDR2 is SVGAGI. V was shortened by 4 bases and J by 6 bases, with 13 bases between the two germline ends. CDR3 coding DNA: TGTGCCAGCAGTTCCCAACAGGTTCTTAATTCACCCCTCCACTTT. It encodes CASSSQQVLNSPLHF.

J is TRBJ2-5 and V is TRBV6-5; D may be TRBD1 (6 bases). V was cut by 8 bases and J by 5 bases, with 21 bases left in between. Germline V gene sequence: CDR1 MNHEY, CDR2 SVGAGI. The CDR3 has 15 amino acids. The CDR3 spells CASGLLPGHRETQYF. The CDR3 region has the DNA TGTGCCAGCGGGCTCTTACCGGGACATCGGGAGACCCAGTACTTC.

The V gene is TRBV27, the J gene TRBJ1-2; D remains unclear. Germline V gives CDR1 MNHEY, CDR2 SMNVEV (reference sequence). The CDR3 runs 13 residues. The V end was cut by 6 bases, the J end by 4 bases, with 12 bases between. In DNA, the CDR3 is TGTGCCAGCAGCACAACTAACTCCTATGGCTACACCTTC. It translates to CASSTTNSYGYTF.

This chain uses TRBV27 with TRBJ2-3; 10 bases are a match to TRBD2. Germline V gene lookup returns CDR1 MNHEY and CDR2 SMNVEV (reference sequence). V gave up 4 bases and J gave up 5 bases; unmatched junction bases: 6. The CDR3 runs to 15 residues. CDR3 in DNA: TGTGCCAGCAGTTCCCAGCGGGAGGGCCAAGATACGCAGTATTTT. This translates into CASSSQREGQDTQYF.

The chain is built from TRBV19 and TRBJ1-3, with 7 bases matching TRBD1. The CDR3 extends over 15 amino acids. Germline CDR1 reads LNHDA; CDR2 reads SQIVND (reference sequence). With 5 bases clipped from V and 0 bases from J, the junction kept 4 bases outside the gene matches. The CDR3 sequence: CASSPGQSSGNTIYF. The CDR3 DNA reads TGTGCCAGTAGTCCGGGACAGTCCTCTGGAAACACCATATATTTT.

The V gene is TRBV7-6, the J gene TRBJ2-3; 13 nucleotides agree with TRBD2. The CDR3 spans 20 residues. Germline V lookup: CDR1 SGHVS, CDR2 FNYEAQ. V lost 1 base, J lost 0 bases, and 10 bases stayed unmatched. CDR3 nucleotide sequence: TGTGCCAGCAGCTTAGTACGACCGGGACTAGCGGGACTCAGCACAGATACGCAGTATTTT. It specifies CASSLVRPGLAGLSTDTQYF. Filled out from reference TRBV7-6 and TRBJ2-3, the complete variable domain reads GAGVSQSPRYKVTKRGQDVALRCDPISGHVSLYWYRQALGQGPEFLTYFNYEAQQDKSGLPNDRFSAERPEGSISTLTIQRTEQRDSAMYRCASSLVRPGLAGLSTDTQYFGPGTRLTVL.

This rearrangement joins TRBV6-5 to TRBJ2-7; 10 bases agree with TRBD2. The V gene end was trimmed by 5 bases and the J gene end by 6 bases; junction bases not matched to a gene: 10. This CDR3 contains 15 residues. CDR1 is MNHEY and CDR2 is SVGAGI in the germline V gene. The chain's CDR3 is CASSPPLAGVREQYF. Written as DNA, the CDR3 is TGTGCCAGCAGTCCACCTCTAGCGGGAGTACGCGAGCAGTACTTC.

About this clone: Germline is not matched at one junction end, which may reflect a read error. The J gene is TRBJ1-2, the V gene TRBV5-1; D is perhaps TRBD1 (5 bases). The CDR3 length is 15 residues. The V gene's germline CDR1 is SGHRS and CDR2 YFSETQ. The CDR3 nucleotides read TGCGCCAGCACCTTGAATACAGGCTGGGACTATGGCTACACCTTC. Translating gives CASTLNTGWDYGYTF.

The rearrangement uses TRBV9 and TRBJ1-2; D unclear. Germline V gene lookup returns CDR1 SGDLS and CDR2 YYNGEE. V dropped 0 bases and J dropped 5 bases, with 14 bases sitting between them. The CDR3 consists of 15 residues. CDR3 sequence (DNA): TGTGCCAGCAGCGTAGACGGGAAACGGGAATATGGCTACACCTTC. Its translation is CASSVDGKREYGYTF.

Only a few counts were recorded for this clone. The chain uses TRBV6-5 and TRBJ2-1; maybe TRBD1 (7 bases). Germline-derived CDR1 and CDR2 are MNHEY and SVGAGI. Trimming stripped 7 bases from V and 6 bases from J, with 16 bases between. This CDR3 region has 14 residues. CDR3 loop: CASNDRAGGNEQFF. The DNA of the CDR3 is TGTGCCAGCAACGACAGGGCCGGGGGCAATGAGCAGTTCTTC.

The genes are TRBV28 and TRBJ1-2; no clear D. The germline V and J ends were trimmed by 10 bases and 0 bases, with 6 bases remaining between them. CDR3 length: 11 amino acids. CDR1 is MDHEN, CDR2 SYDVKM, per germline. The CDR3 reads CATNTNYGYTF. The CDR3 DNA reads as TGTGCCACCAACACTAACTATGGCTACACCTTC.

The gene calls are TRBV7-6 and TRBJ2-1; 8 nucleotides agree with TRBD2. The CDR3 is 14 residues long. Germline-derived CDR1 and CDR2 are SGHVS and FNYEAQ. Trimming cost V 3 bases and J 7 bases; bases outside gene matches: 5. The CDR3 nucleotides read TGTGCCAGCAGCTTGGAGTCGGGGGGGAATGAGCAGTTCTTC. Translated, it gives CASSLESGGNEQFF. The full variable domain, completed using reference TRBV7-6 and TRBJ2-1, is GAGVSQSPRYKVTKRGQDVALRCDPISGHVSLYWYRQALGQGPEFLTYFNYEAQQDKSGLPNDRFSAERPEGSISTLTIQRTEQRDSAMYRCASSLESGGNEQFFGPGTRLTVL.

The chain joins TRBV2 to TRBJ2-1, with a possible D match to TRBD2 (6 bases). V lost 7 bases, J lost 4 bases, and 32 bases lay in between. Germline-derived CDR1 and CDR2 are SNHLY and FYNNEI. The CDR3 is 20 residues long. The CDR3 nucleotides read TGTGCCAGCACTGGTCCGGACTATCGCAGCGGGCGTTCGACGTACAATGAGCAGTTCTTC. The encoded protein is CASTGPDYRSGRSTYNEQFF.

This clone appeared a single time. CDR3 protein: CASSQDSQAFEQYF. The CDR3 DNA is TGTGCCAGCAGCCAAGACAGTCAAGCGTTCGAGCAGTACTTC. The rearrangement joins TRBV3-1 (or the pseudogene TRBV3-2) to TRBJ2-7; D gene ambiguous. V was shortened by 0 bases and J by 6 bases, with 12 bases between the two germline ends. This CDR3 comprises 14 residues. Germline CDR1 and CDR2: LGHDT and YNNKEL (reference sequence).

The chain links TRBV6-6 to TRBJ1-1, with a weak D call TRBD1 (6 bases). The CDR3 spans 14 residues. From germline, CDR1 is MNHNY and CDR2 SVGAGI (reference sequence). Deletions cut 2 bases from V and 1 base from J, with 8 bases between. The DNA for the CDR3 is TGTGCCAGCAGTTACGGGGGCTGGAACACTGAAGCTTTCTTT. Protein sequence: CASSYGGWNTEAFF.

The rearrangement links TRBV19 to TRBJ1-5, with D unclear. Deletions cut 8 bases from V and 2 bases from J, with 13 bases between. This CDR3 has 14 residues. Per germline, CDR1 LNHDA and CDR2 SQIVND (reference sequence). The chain's CDR3 is CASWEGRGNQPQHF. CDR3 nucleotides: TGTGCCAGTTGGGAGGGAAGAGGCAATCAGCCCCAGCATTTT.

V gene TRBV28 combines with J gene TRBJ1-5; unclear D gene. Germline V gives CDR1 MDHEN, CDR2 SYDVKM. The CDR3 extends over 15 amino acids. V lost 6 bases, J lost 4 bases, and 16 bases lay in between. As DNA, the CDR3 is TGTGCCAGCAGCTCGACCGGGTCCTATAATCAGCCCCAGCATTTT. Residues: CASSSTGSYNQPQHF.

Concerning this clone: The same CDR3 can be traced to other DNA sequences in this sample. The chain joins TRBV10-3 to TRBJ1-1, with D tentatively TRBD1 (5 bases). Trimming removed 6 bases at V and 1 base at J, with 9 bases between. The CDR3 loop spans 13 amino acids. Germline lookup yields CDR1 ENHRY and CDR2 SYGVKD. CDR3 nucleotide sequence: TGTGCCATCAGGATACAGGAGAACACTGAAGCTTTCTTT. Translation gives CAIRIQENTEAFF.

The chain carries TRBV27 and TRBJ2-6; 9 nucleotides agree with TRBD1. This CDR3 has 16 amino acids. Germline V lookup: CDR1 MNHEY, CDR2 SMNVEV (reference sequence). The V gene end was trimmed by 5 bases and the J gene end by 3 bases; junction bases not matched to a gene: 5. CDR3 nucleotides: TGTGCCAGCAGTCCCCGGACAGGGGTTGGGGCCAACGTCCTGACTTTC. The encoded protein is CASSPRTGVGANVLTF.

The V call is TRBV27, the J call TRBJ2-5; 8 nucleotides agree with TRBD2. The CDR3 totals 16 residues. The germline V gene has CDR1 MNHEY and CDR2 SMNVEV (reference sequence). Trimming took 1 base from V and 1 from J; bases not matched to a gene: 5. As DNA, the CDR3 is TGTGCCAGCAGTTTATTCGGGGGGGGCACCCAAGAGACCCAGTACTTC. It is translated as CASSLFGGGTQETQYF.

V usage is TRBV19 and J usage is TRBJ1-5, with D possibly matching TRBD1 (6 bases). V was shortened by 7 bases and J by 5 bases, with 21 bases between the two germline ends. CDR3 length: 16 residues. Germline V CDR1 and CDR2: LNHDA, SQIVND (reference sequence). CDR3 sequence reads: CASKGTFLPGYQPQHF. The CDR3 nucleotides read TGTGCCAGTAAGGGGACATTCCTCCCGGGATATCAGCCCCAGCATTTT.

The chain combines TRBV3-1 (or the pseudogene TRBV3-2) with TRBJ1-2; D not certain. Germline CDR1 LGHDT, CDR2 YNNKEL (reference sequence). V was pared by 5 bases and J by 6 bases, with 16 bases between. The CDR3 spans 14 residues. The CDR3 DNA follows: TGTGCCAGCAGCAAAAGGGAGTATCGTAATGGCTACACCTTC. Its translation: CASSKREYRNGYTF.

About this clone itself: Other nucleotide sequences in the sample specify the same CDR3. The chain links TRBV7-9 to TRBJ1-1; 7 bases map to TRBD1. CDR1 and CDR2 (germline): SEHNR, FQNEAQ (reference sequence). This CDR3 contains 15 residues. V shed 1 base and J 5 bases; nucleotides not matched to a gene: 7. CDR3 sequence reads: CASSLVAGGNTEAFF. The CDR3 bases are TGTGCCAGCAGCTTAGTAGCAGGGGGAAATACTGAAGCTTTCTTT.

The chain carries TRBV2 and TRBJ1-2, with D maybe TRBD1 (6 bases). The CDR3 loop spans 12 amino acids. Germline V gene data show CDR1 as SNHLY and CDR2 as FYNNEI. The V end lost 6 bases, the J end lost 3 bases, and 8 bases lay between the germline ends. The CDR3 DNA follows: TGTGCCAGCAGAGGGGGACACTATGGCTACACCTTC. This gives the protein CASRGGHYGYTF.

The gene calls are TRBV24-1 and TRBJ2-3, with 7 bases aligning to TRBD2. V shed 5 bases, J shed 0 bases, and the junction held 4 bases outside the gene matches. The CDR3 length is 15 residues. Germline loops: CDR1 KGHDR, CDR2 SFDVKD. CDR3 region: CATSGGSGSTDTQYF. CDR3 DNA: TGTGCCACCAGTGGCGGTAGCGGGAGCACAGATACGCAGTATTTT.

The chain employs TRBV28 and TRBJ1-5; D is perhaps TRBD1 (6 bases). V lost 5 bases, J lost 2 bases, and 16 bases lay in between. The CDR3 has 16 amino acids. Germline loops: CDR1 MDHEN, CDR2 SYDVKM. As DNA, the CDR3 is TGTGCCAGCAGTCGGCGGGGGGCGGGTGGCAATCAGCCCCAGCATTTT. It translates to CASSRRGAGGNQPQHF. Combining the CDR3 with reference TRBV28 and TRBJ1-5 gives the whole variable domain DVKVTQSSRYLVKRTGEKVFLECVQDMDHENMFWYRQDPGLGLRLIYFSYDVKMKEKGDIPEGYSVSREKKERFSLILESASTNQTSMYLCASSRRGAGGNQPQHFGDGTRLSIL.

The chain links TRBV15 to TRBJ2-3; weak D call: TRBD2 (6 bases). Trimming pared 11 bases from V and 4 bases from J, leaving 16 bases between. Germline CDR1 is LNHNV and CDR2 is YYDKDF (reference sequence). CDR3 size: 13 residues. CDR3 loop: CASGQEGPDTQYF. In nucleotides, the CDR3 is TGTGCCTCGGGGCAGGAGGGGCCAGATACGCAGTATTTT.

The chain recombines TRBV6-5 with TRBJ1-3, with TRBD1 matching 7 bases. The CDR3 has 15 residues. Looked up from germline, CDR1 is MNHEY and CDR2 is SVGAGI. The V gene end was trimmed by 5 bases and the J gene end by 0 bases; junction bases not matched to a gene: 4. The CDR3 nucleotides read TGTGCCAGCAGTCTGGACAGGTTCTCTGGAAACACCATATATTTT. Residues: CASSLDRFSGNTIYF.

This clone appeared once. Here the CDR3 reads CASSPPGLAIPEQYF. DNA for the CDR3: TGTGCCAGCAGTCCTCCGGGACTAGCGATTCCCGAGCAGTACTTC. The rearrangement uses TRBV2 and TRBJ2-7; 10 nucleotides match TRBD2. V shed 5 bases and J 6 bases; nucleotides not matched to a gene: 10. Germline-derived CDR1 and CDR2 are SNHLY and FYNNEI. The CDR3 consists of 15 residues.